This is a list of T cell receptor beta chains from one sample in a study of shared clonotypes between healthy human individuals. Sequenced by immunoSEQ multiplex PCR; TCRdb stores in-frame clones only, minus some. This table holds roughly 640,000 clones, 97% found once. Sequencing used naive CD4+ T cells sorted from blood. The receptor set was obtained from a woman younger than 45 in good health. The CDR3 runs from the conserved cysteine through the conserved F or W.

V	J	CDR3
TRBV5-4	TRBJ1-1	CASSADRGRRTEAFF
TRBV5-1	TRBJ2-7	CASSLLLDRGHEQYF
TRBV23-1	TRBJ2-3	CASSQRESIRGTDTQYF
TRBV19	TRBJ2-7	CASARDRGGEQYF
TRBV5-1	TRBJ2-4	CASRDRSGTGKNIQYF
TRBV28	TRBJ1-2	CASTGGSLYGYTF
TRBV21-1	TRBJ1-1	CASSKGESGDFGNAFF
TRBV28	TRBJ1-2	CASSLPTGRYRDGYTF
TRBV18	TRBJ2-5	CASTDRGSQETQYF
TRBV19	TRBJ2-1	CASSIPNRGPSSYNEQFF
TRBV7-7	TRBJ2-5	CASSPSLGGQETQYF
TRBV7-6	TRBJ2-7	CASSQRGREQYF
TRBV6-5	TRBJ2-1	CASSYARVPAYNEQFF
TRBV27	TRBJ2-7	CASIALSEQYF
TRBV27	TRBJ2-1	CASSLLAGTYNEQFF
TRBV5-1	TRBJ2-1	CASLPGTTSYNEQFF
TRBV27	TRBJ1-3	CASSPFKGWDPFSGNTIYF
TRBV6-6	TRBJ1-1	CASRDGGLTEAFF
TRBV30	TRBJ2-7	CAWRGGRYEQYF
TRBV29-1	TRBJ2-3	CSVDPFEGRQGFRDTQYF
TRBV7-2	TRBJ2-5	CASSLGSGEGLETQYF
TRBV19	TRBJ1-2	CASSRDRHLGYTF
TRBV11-2	TRBJ2-5	CASSSDSGLETQYF
TRBV5-8	TRBJ2-7	CASLATSYEQYF
TRBV6-1	TRBJ1-5	CASGDRDWTQPQHF
TRBV10-3	-	CAISYGTQSYEQYF
TRBV11-2	TRBJ2-2	CASSFTSTGELFF
TRBV11-1	TRBJ1-3	CASSFGQGARNTIYF
TRBV5-1	TRBJ2-3	CASSLGIGGHADTQYF
TRBV27	TRBJ1-5	CASSLLGDQPQHF
TRBV6-4	TRBJ1-1	CASSDHPGENTEAFF
TRBV27	TRBJ2-5	CASSYSGRWLETQYF
TRBV20-1	TRBJ2-7	CSARDKGEQYF
TRBV7-6	TRBJ2-2	CASSLAPRGNTGELFF
TRBV28	TRBJ1-4	CASSPGRTKLFF
TRBV27	TRBJ2-1	CASSPAGNYNEQFF
TRBV7-9	TRBJ2-2	CASQGGRDLGNTGELFF
TRBV13	TRBJ2-3	CASSLRLAGVVDTQYF
TRBV11-2	TRBJ2-7	CASSLQLAGGGGEQYF
TRBV7-8	-	CASSLLRLPYEQYF
TRBV5-1	TRBJ1-5	CASSLGTGNQPQHF
TRBV6-1	TRBJ1-2	CASSDQGLDYTF
TRBV7-8	TRBJ2-7	CASSTQLAAEQYF
TRBV13	TRBJ2-1	CASRTSGRNNEQFF
TRBV28	TRBJ2-3	CASSSQADNTDTQYF
TRBV7-8	TRBJ2-7	CASSPPGTATYEQYF